This TCR beta chain was documented in a study of blood T cell repertoires in COVID-19. J lost 1 base, V lost 3 bases, and 3 bases had no gene match. CDR3 length: 15 amino acids. In germline, CDR1 is LGHNA, CDR2 YSLEER. Per the study methods: For nucleated cells, counts were estimated from reference gene primer amplification. Data came from immunoSEQ multiplex PCR; TCRdb stores just in-frame clones and leaves some out. The V and J calls and the clone size are those of that table, but D and trimming were determined from the DNA. The top ten clones hold approximately 1.8% of a sample with approximately 200,000 clones, 70% to 85% of them seen once. Participants were aged about 18 to 90 years, lived in around 25 US areas, and enrolled virtually.

The TCR originated in a man between 60 and 70 years old who had recovered from COVID-19. The chain links TRBV4-3 to TRBJ1-2; 9 bases fit TRBD1. The sequenced material came from PBMCs or T cells enriched from blood (not recorded which). CDR3 residues: CASSQGQGVNYGYTF. Here the CDR3 DNA reads TGCGCCAGCAGCCAGGGACAGGGAGTTAACTATGGCTACACCTTC.